This T cell receptor beta chain originates from a study of T cell responses to AZD1222 COVID-19 vaccine. The J segment lost 4 bases and the V segment lost 5 bases, leaving 16 bases of the junction unmatched. This CDR3 has 17 residues. The germline V gene has CDR1 SGHAT and CDR2 FQNNGV. The protocol was immunoSEQ multiplex PCR, while the TCRdb copy is restricted to in-frame clones and leaves out a portion. Seen here are approximately 140,000 clones, 80% to 90% observed once, and the top ten hold 5.1%. The source is an adult in good health. The chain couples TRBV11-2 to TRBJ1-1; 7 bases match TRBD1. Sequenced here: peripheral blood, sampled on day 0 of AZD1222 vaccination. The DNA of the CDR3 is TGTGCCAGCAGCCCCAGGGGGGAATTCCCGGGAGGCACTGAAGCTTTCTTT. This gives the protein CASSPRGEFPGGTEAFF.